Listed below are T cell receptor beta chains from one sample, sequenced in a study of cytomegalovirus exposure and HLA in healthy donors. Measured with immunoSEQ multiplex PCR; TCRdb has only the in-frame clones, and not every one. The sample lists about 140,000 clones; around 80% were seen once. The source material was PBMCs. The source of these receptors is a man younger than 40 in good health and CMV-seropositive. The CDR3 runs from the conserved cysteine through the conserved F or W. A D gene is named only where the DNA matches it firmly. Some rows have no size entry. The others give once, few or many, or a class for an expanded clone.

d_gene: TRBD2
j_gene: TRBJ2-1
abundance: .
v_gene: TRBV6-1
CDR3nt: TGTGCCAGCAGTCCGGGGGGGAGCTCCTACAATGAGCAGTTCTTC
CDR3aa: CASSPGGSSYNEQFF

d_gene: TRBD2
j_gene: TRBJ2-7
abundance: .
v_gene: TRBV5-1
CDR3nt: TGCGCCAGCAGCTTCTCCGGGACTAGCGGTAACGAGCAGTACTTC
CDR3aa: CASSFSGTSGNEQYF

d_gene: TRBD2
j_gene: TRBJ2-1
abundance: .
v_gene: TRBV30
CDR3nt: TGTGCCTGGAGTGTACTAAGCGGGGGGGAGCAGTTCTTC
CDR3aa: CAWSVLSGGEQFF

d_gene: .
j_gene: TRBJ2-7
abundance: .
v_gene: TRBV7-8
CDR3nt: TGTGCCAGCAGCTTTCGCCCCAGGGTTTCTCACGAGCAGTACTTC
CDR3aa: CASSFRPRVSHEQYF

d_gene: .
j_gene: TRBJ1-4
abundance: once
v_gene: TRBV19
CDR3nt: TGTGCCAGTAGTTCGTCAATAAGGGCAGGAGGTAATGAAAAACTGTTTTTT
CDR3aa: CASSSSIRAGGNEKLFF

d_gene: TRBD2
j_gene: TRBJ2-1
abundance: .
v_gene: TRBV27
CDR3nt: TGTGCCAGCAGTCCCACTAGCGGGGGGAGTATATTCAATGAGCAGTTCTTC
CDR3aa: CASSPTSGGSIFNEQFF

d_gene: TRBD1
j_gene: TRBJ1-2
abundance: .
v_gene: TRBV29-1
CDR3nt: TGCAGCGTTGAGGAGGGGGCAGGTGGCTACACCTTC
CDR3aa: CSVEEGAGGYTF

d_gene: .
j_gene: TRBJ2-2
abundance: .
v_gene: TRBV5-6
CDR3nt: TGTGCCAGCAGCCCAACGAGGGCCTCCAACACCGGGGAGCTGTTTTTT
CDR3aa: CASSPTRASNTGELFF

d_gene: TRBD1
j_gene: TRBJ1-2
abundance: .
v_gene: TRBV15
CDR3nt: TGTGCCACCAGCCCCGACAGGGAAAGATTCTACACCTTC
CDR3aa: CATSPDRERFYTF

d_gene: .
j_gene: TRBJ2-7
abundance: .
v_gene: TRBV11-2
CDR3nt: TGTGCCAGCAGCCACGTACGGGGGGCGCGTGGTTACGAGCAGTACTTC
CDR3aa: CASSHVRGARGYEQYF

d_gene: TRBD1
j_gene: TRBJ1-2
abundance: .
v_gene: TRBV28
CDR3nt: TGTGCCAGCGCCTCGGGACAGATCTATGGCTACACCTTC
CDR3aa: CASASGQIYGYTF